The text below deals with one T cell receptor (beta chain). This table comes from immunoSEQ multiplex PCR, and its TCRdb copy is limited to in-frame clones, with some not included. The sample lists tens of thousands of clones; roughly nine tenths were seen once. The patients all showed relapse after autologous stem cell transplantation, while their brentuximab vedotin exposure varied. This entry comes from a study of PD-1 blockade in classical Hodgkin lymphoma. Per the germline V gene, CDR1 is ENHRY and CDR2 is SYGVKD. V lost 7 bases and J lost 12, with 19 bases in between. CDR3 size: 14 residues. Material: peripheral blood mononuclear cells (PBMCs), obtained at baseline. The V and J genes are TRBV10-3 and TRBJ2-6; TRBD1 might be the D (5 bases). The sequence came from a human donor with classical Hodgkin lymphoma. The CDR3 bases are TGTGCCATCAAGCGCAGGGCGGTCTTCAGCGTCCTGACTTTC. Amino acids: CAIKRRAVFSVLTF.